Listed here is a single TCR beta chain. Its matching antigen is unknown. This sample was included in a study of lymphopenia after photon versus proton radiotherapy. The study, taken as a whole, reports: After the lymphocyte nadir, photon-treated repertoires showed oligoclonal expansion, especially of CD8+ Temra cells.

Using immunoSEQ multiplex PCR, the repertoire was profiled, and TCRdb retains in-frame clones only, with some absent. This sample carries tens of thousands of clones, about 90% of them seen once, and the ten largest clones take 11%. CDR3 size: 17 residues. From germline, CDR1 is SGHVS and CDR2 FQNEAQ. V was pared by 4 bases and J by 4 bases, with 12 bases of the junction left unmatched. The V call is TRBV7-8, the J call TRBJ2-3, with TRBD2 identical over 9 bases. Sequencing was performed on peripheral blood, taken from a patient treated with proton-based radiotherapy. The clonotype originates from an elderly man with esophageal cancer. The CDR3 reads CASSSISLAGRADTQYF. The CDR3 coding sequence is TGTGCCAGCAGCTCCATATCTCTAGCGGGACGGGCAGATACGCAGTATTTT.